A single sample gave rise to the 16 T cell receptor beta chains below, sequenced in a study of blood T cell repertoires in COVID-19. This table comes from immunoSEQ multiplex PCR, and its TCRdb copy is limited to in-frame clones, with some not included. Here the sample spans 300,000 to 400,000 clones, about 87% being singletons. Sequencing was done on a sample of peripheral blood. The origin of the receptors is a woman aged 55-69 years with COVID-19, enrolled during active disease.

The V gene is TRBV19, the J gene TRBJ1-5, with 8 bases identical to TRBD1. The V gene end was trimmed by 8 bases and the J gene end by 4 bases; junction bases not matched to a gene: 7. The CDR3 has 14 amino acids. Germline-derived CDR1 and CDR2 are LNHDA and SQIVND (reference sequence). CDR3 coding DNA: TGTGCCAGTCGTCAGGGGGCTGCAAATCAGCCCCAGCATTTT. Residues: CASRQGAANQPQHF.

This clone has more than one count but fewer than ten. This chain uses TRBV30 with TRBJ1-1; the match to TRBD1 covers 8 bases. From germline, CDR1 is GTSNPN and CDR2 SVGIG (reference sequence). V shed 4 bases, J shed 5 bases, and the junction held 12 bases outside the gene matches. The CDR3 loop spans 15 amino acids. CDR3 amino acids: CAWIPKTGVYTEAFF. CDR3 sequence (DNA): TGTGCCTGGATCCCAAAGACAGGGGTGTATACTGAAGCTTTCTTT.

The chain links TRBV7-8 to TRBJ2-4; maybe TRBD2 (6 bases). Germline V lookup: CDR1 SGHVS, CDR2 FQNEAQ. Trimming pared 5 bases from V and 10 bases from J, leaving 12 bases between. The CDR3 runs 12 residues. CDR3 DNA sequence: TGTGCCAGCAGCGAGACTAGATATATTCAGTACTTC. The encoded protein is CASSETRYIQYF.

The DNA for the CDR3 is TGCAGCGTTGAACAGACCGGGACAGGGGACTATGGCTACACCTTC. Its protein product is CSVEQTGTGDYGYTF. The chain is built from TRBV29-1 and TRBJ1-2; the match to TRBD1 covers 10 bases. Germline trimming cut 2 bases from V and 3 bases from J; bases unmatched to any gene: 6. Germline V CDR1 and CDR2: SQVTM, ANQGSEA. The length of the CDR3 is 15 residues.

This chain links TRBV7-3 with TRBJ1-1; no clear D. The germline gives CDR1 SGHTA, CDR2 FQGTGA. This CDR3 contains 15 residues. The germline V and J ends were trimmed by 1 base and 1 base, with 10 bases remaining between them. CDR3 DNA sequence: TGTGCCAGCAGCTTAATGGGAGGAGGGAACACTGAAGCTTTCTTT. Translating gives CASSLMGGGNTEAFF. The full variable domain, with the rest looked up from reference TRBV7-3 and TRBJ1-1, is GAGVSQTPSNKVTEKGKYVELRCDPISGHTALYWYRQSLGQGPEFLIYFQGTGAADDSGLPNDRFFAVRPEGSVSTLKIQRTERGDSAVYLCASSLMGGGNTEAFFGQGTRLTVV.

The chain joins TRBV7-2 to TRBJ1-4, with 7 bases that match TRBD1. Looked up from germline, CDR1 is SGHTA and CDR2 is FQGNSA. The CDR3 spans 15 residues. V lost 5 bases to trimming and J lost 5 bases; unmatched junction nucleotides: 8. The CDR3 is CASSLPTGSNEKLFF. The CDR3 bases are TGTGCCAGCAGCCTCCCGACAGGGTCCAATGAAAAACTGTTTTTT. The full variable domain, with the rest looked up from reference TRBV7-2 and TRBJ1-4, is GAGVSQSPSNKVTEKGKDVELRCDPISGHTALYWYRQSLGQGLEFLIYFQGNSAPDKSGLPSDRFSAERTGGSVSTLTIQRTQQEDSAVYLCASSLPTGSNEKLFFGSGTQLSVL.

The rearrangement links TRBV5-1 to TRBJ1-4; 8 positions match TRBD1. Germline V CDR1 and CDR2: SGHRS, YFSETQ. The J segment lost 5 bases and the V segment lost 4 bases, leaving 4 bases of the junction unmatched. This CDR3 is 14 amino acids long. The chain's CDR3 is CASSLDRVNEKLFF. The CDR3 bases are TGCGCCAGCAGCCTGGACAGGGTAAATGAAAAACTGTTTTTT. The full variable domain, its missing parts supplied by reference TRBV5-1 and TRBJ1-4, is KAGVTQTPRYLIKTRGQQVTLSCSPISGHRSVSWYQQTPGQGLQFLFEYFSETQRNKGNFPGRFSGRQFSNSRSEMNVSTLELGDSALYLCASSLDRVNEKLFFGSGTQLSVL.

The V call is TRBV7-9, the J call TRBJ2-5, with D perhaps matching TRBD2 (6 bases). The CDR3 covers 15 residues. In germline, CDR1 is SEHNR, CDR2 FQNEAQ (reference sequence). Trimming pared 1 base from V and 8 bases from J, leaving 17 bases between. The CDR3 sequence: CASSLGSGRSATQYF. The CDR3 DNA is TGTGCCAGCAGCTTAGGATCAGGGAGGTCCGCCACCCAGTACTTC.

CDR3 protein: CASSRRQTAEETQYF. CDR3 DNA: TGTGCCAGCAGCCGTAGACAGACCGCCGAGGAGACCCAGTACTTC. V gene TRBV5-4 combines with J gene TRBJ2-5; tentatively, D is TRBD1 (5 bases). Trimming took off 4 bases at V and 5 bases at J, with 18 bases between the two ends. Germline-derived CDR1 and CDR2 are SGHNT and YYREEE (reference sequence). The CDR3 has 15 residues.

This chain uses TRBV7-6 with TRBJ2-2; TRBD1 aligns across 9 bases. The CDR3 runs 14 residues. Germline assignment: CDR1 SGHVS and CDR2 FNYEAQ. V trimming: 5 bases; J trimming: 8 bases; junction bases outside the gene matches: 6. CDR3 protein: CASSRQGGLGELFF. The CDR3 DNA is TGTGCCAGCAGCCGACAGGGGGGCCTAGGGGAGCTGTTTTTT.

This clone was recorded once. J is TRBJ2-5 and V is TRBV5-8; 9 bases agree with TRBD1. V shed 4 bases and J 3 bases; nucleotides not matched to a gene: 1. The CDR3 sequence is 13 residues long. Germline assignment: CDR1 SGHTS and CDR2 YDEGEE. CDR3 DNA sequence: TGTGCCAGCAGCCGGGACAGGGAAGAGACCCAGTACTTC. It codes for CASSRDREETQYF.

V and J are TRBV5-4 and TRBJ1-1; 8 bases match TRBD1. Trimming removed 5 bases from V and 6 bases from J; junction bases left unmatched: 9. There are 14 residues in the CDR3. The germline gives CDR1 SGHNT, CDR2 YYREEE (reference sequence). This CDR3 reads CASRTTGVGPEAFF. The DNA for the CDR3 is TGTGCCAGCAGGACGACAGGGGTTGGGCCTGAAGCTTTCTTT.

The CDR3 is CASRRDSEAPYEQYF. The CDR3 DNA follows: TGCGCCAGCAGACGGGACAGCGAAGCCCCCTACGAGCAGTACTTC. This chain uses TRBV5-1 with TRBJ2-7; TRBD1 agrees at 7 bases. There are 15 residues in the CDR3. Germline CDR1 reads SGHRS; CDR2 reads YFSETQ. With 5 bases clipped from V and 2 bases from J, the junction kept 10 bases outside the gene matches. The variable domain in full, completed from reference TRBV5-1 and TRBJ2-7, reads KAGVTQTPRYLIKTRGQQVTLSCSPISGHRSVSWYQQTPGQGLQFLFEYFSETQRNKGNFPGRFSGRQFSNSRSEMNVSTLELGDSALYLCASRRDSEAPYEQYFGPGTRLTVT.

This chain uses TRBV19 with TRBJ1-3; 9 bases line up with TRBD1. Losses at the gene ends were 6 bases for V and 2 bases for J; bases not matched to a gene: 5. The CDR3 is 15 residues long. Germline V lookup: CDR1 LNHDA, CDR2 SQIVND (reference sequence). The CDR3 DNA sequence: TGTGCCAGTAGGGGACAGGGTCGAGCTGGAAACACCATATATTTT. Translation gives CASRGQGRAGNTIYF.

This chain joins TRBV5-6 and TRBJ1-5, with 9 bases aligning to TRBD1. Germline lookup yields CDR1 SGHDT and CDR2 YYEEEE. Trimming at V came to 3 bases and at J to 7 bases, leaving 5 bases not matched to a gene. This CDR3 region has 14 residues. The CDR3 here is CASSYGTGTQPQHF. CDR3 nucleotide sequence: TGTGCCAGCAGCTACGGGACAGGGACACAGCCCCAGCATTTT.

CDR3 nucleotides: TGTGCCAGCGGCGTTGTGGGCGCGGGGAAAACCTACGAGCAGTACTTC. Its translation: CASGVVGAGKTYEQYF. The chain recombines TRBV28 with TRBJ2-7; a possible D gene is TRBD2 (6 bases). The germline V gene encodes CDR1 MDHEN and CDR2 SYDVKM. V was cut by 8 bases and J by 2 bases, with 22 bases left in between. The CDR3 has 16 amino acids.